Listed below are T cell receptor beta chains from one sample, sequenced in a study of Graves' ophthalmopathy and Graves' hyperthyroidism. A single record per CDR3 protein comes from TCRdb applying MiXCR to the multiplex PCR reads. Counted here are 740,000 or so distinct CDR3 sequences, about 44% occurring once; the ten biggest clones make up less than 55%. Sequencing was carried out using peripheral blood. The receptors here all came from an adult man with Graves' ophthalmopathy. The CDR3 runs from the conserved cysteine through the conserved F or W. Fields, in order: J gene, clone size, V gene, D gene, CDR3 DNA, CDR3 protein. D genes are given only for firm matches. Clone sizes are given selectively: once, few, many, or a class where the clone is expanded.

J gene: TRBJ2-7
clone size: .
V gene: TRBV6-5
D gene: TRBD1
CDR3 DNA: TGTGCCAGCAGTTACTCCGGGACAGGGGGGACCTACGAGCAGTACTTC
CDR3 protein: CASSYSGTGGTYEQYF

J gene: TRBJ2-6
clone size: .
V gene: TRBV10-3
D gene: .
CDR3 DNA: TGTGCCATCAGTTACTCGAACATGGCTGGGGCCAACGTCCTGACTTTC
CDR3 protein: CAISYSNMAGANVLTF

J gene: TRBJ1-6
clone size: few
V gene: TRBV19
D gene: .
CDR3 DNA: TGTGCCAGTAGTGCCTACAGGCAAGTGAATTCACCCCTCCACTTT
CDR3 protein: CASSAYRQVNSPLHF

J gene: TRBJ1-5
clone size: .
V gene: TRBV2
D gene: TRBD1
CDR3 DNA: TGTGCCAGCAGAAGGGAGACAGGGGTGGATCAGCATTTT
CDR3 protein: CASRRETGVDQHF

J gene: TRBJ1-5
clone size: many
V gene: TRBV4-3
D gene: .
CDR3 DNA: TGCGCCAGCAGCCTTAAGGAGGGTCAGCCCCAGCATTTT
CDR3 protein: CASSLKEGQPQHF

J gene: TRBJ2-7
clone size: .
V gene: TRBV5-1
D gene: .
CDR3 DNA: TGCGCCAGCAGCTTAGGACCGGGAGAGGGCTACGAGCAGTACTTC
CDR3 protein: CASSLGPGEGYEQYF

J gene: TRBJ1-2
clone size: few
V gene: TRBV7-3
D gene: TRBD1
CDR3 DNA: TGTGCCAGCAGCTTCAACGGGGGCCCGAGGACAGGGAACTATGGCTACACCTTC
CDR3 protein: CASSFNGGPRTGNYGYTF

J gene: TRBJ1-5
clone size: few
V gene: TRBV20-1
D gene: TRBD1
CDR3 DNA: TGCAGTGCTCGCTCCCCAGGGGGAAATCAGCCCCAGCATTTT
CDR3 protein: CSARSPGGNQPQHF

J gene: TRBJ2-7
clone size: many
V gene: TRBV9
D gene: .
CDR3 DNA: TGTGCCAGCAGCGTAGCAAACAGTTACGAGCAGTACTTC
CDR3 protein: CASSVANSYEQYF

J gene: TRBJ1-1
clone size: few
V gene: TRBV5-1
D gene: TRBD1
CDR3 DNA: TGCGCCAGCAGAGCGACAGGGGGTTCGAACACTGAAGCTTTCTTT
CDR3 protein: CASRATGGSNTEAFF

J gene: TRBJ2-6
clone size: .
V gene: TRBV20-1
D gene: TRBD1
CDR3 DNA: TGCAGTGCTAGAGTGACAGGGGGCGCTGGGGCCAACGTCCTGACTTTC
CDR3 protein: CSARVTGGAGANVLTF

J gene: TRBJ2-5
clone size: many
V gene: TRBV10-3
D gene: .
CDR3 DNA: TGTGCCATCGGGGACGGAGAGACCCAGTACTTC
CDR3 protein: CAIGDGETQYF

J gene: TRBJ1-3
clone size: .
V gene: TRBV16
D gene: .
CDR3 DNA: TGTGCCAGCAGACACGCGAGTAGCCCTGGAAACACCATATATTTT
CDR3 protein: CASRHASSPGNTIYF

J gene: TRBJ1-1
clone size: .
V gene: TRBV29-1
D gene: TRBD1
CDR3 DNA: TGCAGCCCGGGGACAGGGCCTATGAACACTGAAGCTTTCTTT
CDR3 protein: CSPGTGPMNTEAFF

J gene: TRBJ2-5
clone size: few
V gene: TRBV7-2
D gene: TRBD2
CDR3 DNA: TGTGCCAGCAGCTTAGTCCGCGGGGGAATTATCCAAGAGACCCAGTACTTC
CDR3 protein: CASSLVRGGIIQETQYF

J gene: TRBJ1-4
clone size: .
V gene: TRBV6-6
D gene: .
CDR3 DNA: TGTGCCAGCAGCACAGGGAATCGGGAAAAACTGTTTTTT
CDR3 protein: CASSTGNREKLFF

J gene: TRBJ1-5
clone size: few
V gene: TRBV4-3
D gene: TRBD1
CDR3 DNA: TGCGCCAGCAGCGCAGCAGGGGGCGCCGGTCAGCCCCAGCATTTT
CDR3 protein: CASSAAGGAGQPQHF

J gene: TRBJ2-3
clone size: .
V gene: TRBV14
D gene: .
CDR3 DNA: TGTGCCAGCAGCATTCTTGGCGCAGATACGCAGTATTTT
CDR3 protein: CASSILGADTQYF